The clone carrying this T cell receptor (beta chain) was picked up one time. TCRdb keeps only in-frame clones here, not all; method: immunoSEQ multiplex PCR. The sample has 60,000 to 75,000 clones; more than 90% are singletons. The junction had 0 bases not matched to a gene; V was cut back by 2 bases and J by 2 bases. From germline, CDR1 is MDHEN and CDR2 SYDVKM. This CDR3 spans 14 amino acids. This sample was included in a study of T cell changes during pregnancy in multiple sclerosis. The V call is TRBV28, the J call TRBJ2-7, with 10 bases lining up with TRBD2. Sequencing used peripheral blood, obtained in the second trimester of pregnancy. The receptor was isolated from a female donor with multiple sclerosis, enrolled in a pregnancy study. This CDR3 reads CASSLSGRAYEQYF. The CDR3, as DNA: TGTGCCAGCAGTTTAAGCGGGAGGGCCTACGAGCAGTACTTC.